One sample yielded the 11 T cell receptor beta chains listed below, sequenced in a study of CD8 T cells in ankylosing spondylitis. Study-wide results and caveats: Within ankylosing spondylitis blood, a TCR beta motif made up of eight highly homologous variants appeared to be characteristic.

From the 5' RACE reads, TCRdb called clonotypes with MiXCR, one entry per CDR3 protein. The table lists about 750,000 distinct CDR3 sequences, roughly 20% of them singletons, with around a fifth in the top ten. Their antigens remain unidentified. The sample comprised blood, either unsorted or a sorted T cell fraction (not recorded which). The origin of the receptors is a male donor with ankylosing spondylitis.

Ten or more counts support this clonotype. This sequence joins TRBV20-1 and TRBJ1-6; 7 bases fit TRBD1. The CDR3 loop spans 14 amino acids. Losses at the gene ends were 8 bases for V and 7 bases for J; bases not matched to a gene: 11. In germline, CDR1 is DFQATT, CDR2 SNEGSKA (reference sequence). The DNA for the CDR3 is TGCAGTACCCCCCGGACAGGAGGGAATTCACCCCTCCACTTT. Its protein is CSTPRTGGNSPLHF.

The rearrangement joins TRBV4-1 to TRBJ1-6, with D maybe TRBD1 (5 bases). The CDR3 contains 16 residues. Trimming removed 4 bases at V and 2 bases at J, with 12 bases between. Germline-derived CDR1 and CDR2 are MGHRA and YSYEKL. In DNA, the CDR3 is TGCGCCAGCAGCCTAGGTGGGACGGCCTATAATTCACCCCTCCACTTT. Translated, it gives CASSLGGTAYNSPLHF.

V gene TRBV5-1 combines with J gene TRBJ2-2; D gene unclear. Germline CDR1 reads SGHRS; CDR2 reads YFSETQ. V was shortened by 1 base and J by 4 bases, with 11 bases between the two germline ends. This CDR3 is 15 amino acids long. The CDR3 region has the DNA TGCGCCAGCAGCTTGTCGCAGGCCGGCACCGGGGAGCTGTTTTTT. Residues: CASSLSQAGTGELFF. Filled out from reference TRBV5-1 and TRBJ2-2, the complete variable domain reads KAGVTQTPRYLIKTRGQQVTLSCSPISGHRSVSWYQQTPGQGLQFLFEYFSETQRNKGNFPGRFSGRQFSNSRSEMNVSTLELGDSALYLCASSLSQAGTGELFFGEGSRLTVL.

This clonotype was seen a few times. The J gene is TRBJ1-2, the V gene TRBV12-3 or TRBV12-4; tentative D call: TRBD1 (5 bases). This CDR3 has 12 amino acids. V was clipped by 3 bases and J by 4 bases, with 6 bases between them. For the CDR3, the DNA is TGTGCCAGCAGTTTGACAGCCTATGGCTACACCTTC. Amino acids: CASSLTAYGYTF.

The chain is built from TRBV5-1 and TRBJ1-1; 7 nucleotides align to TRBD1. The length of the CDR3 is 19 residues. Germline values: CDR1 SGHRS, CDR2 YFSETQ. Trimming removed 0 bases from V and 0 bases from J; junction bases left unmatched: 14. CDR3 region: CASSLATGVIRNLNTEAFF. The CDR3 DNA reads TGCGCCAGCAGCTTGGCTACAGGGGTTATTCGAAACTTGAACACTGAAGCTTTCTTT.

V is TRBV11-2 and J is TRBJ2-7; a weak D match, TRBD2 (5 bases). V lost 0 bases to trimming and J lost 10 bases, with 19 bases between them. This CDR3 has 15 amino acids. CDR1 SGHAT and CDR2 FQNNGV come from the germline V gene. CDR3 sequence: CASSLDGLNRGFQYF. The CDR3 bases are TGTGCCAGCAGCTTAGATGGACTTAACCGGGGATTCCAGTACTTC.

This sequence joins TRBV5-5 and TRBJ2-1; 9 nucleotides match TRBD2. The CDR3 extends over 16 amino acids. With V trimmed by 0 bases and J by 6 bases, 7 bases remained unmatched. Germline CDR1 SGHKS, CDR2 YYEKEE (reference sequence). Here the CDR3 reads CASSLDRRGLANEQFF. CDR3 sequence (DNA): TGTGCCAGCAGCTTGGATCGCAGGGGACTAGCCAATGAGCAGTTCTTC. The entire variable domain, with the rest obtained from reference TRBV5-5 and TRBJ2-1, is as follows: DAGVTQSPTHLIKTRGQQVTLRCSPISGHKSVSWYQQVLGQGPQFIFQYYEKEERGRGNFPDRFSARQFPNYSSELNVNALLLGDSALYLCASSLDRRGLANEQFFGPGTRLTVL.

This clonotype turned up a few times. The V call is TRBV5-6, the J call TRBJ2-7, with TRBD2 matching over 7 bases. V dropped 4 bases and J dropped 1; count of bases not matched to a gene: 11. Germline-derived CDR1 and CDR2 are SGHDT and YYEEEE. This CDR3 spans 16 amino acids. The CDR3 loop reads CASSTGGLAASYEQYF. The CDR3 coding sequence is TGTGCCAGCAGCACTGGAGGTCTAGCGGCTTCCTACGAGCAGTACTTC.

This clonotype has a count of ten or more. The rearrangement links TRBV7-3 to TRBJ1-1, with D uncertain. The V gene's germline CDR1 is SGHTA and CDR2 FQGTGA. This CDR3 comprises 12 residues. The germline V and J ends were trimmed by 4 bases and 0 bases, with 3 bases remaining between them. The CDR3 sequence is CASSYMNTEAFF. CDR3 nucleotides: TGTGCCAGCAGCTACATGAACACTGAAGCTTTCTTT.

This chain connects TRBV12-3 or TRBV12-4 to TRBJ2-1, with 7 positions matching TRBD1. CDR3 length equals 14 residues. V shed 7 bases and J 4 bases; nucleotides not matched to a gene: 7. The CDR3 DNA reads TGTGCCAGCACTACGACAGGGCGTTACAATGAGCAGTTCTTC. Translating it yields CASTTTGRYNEQFF.

The V gene is TRBV6-2 or TRBV6-3, the J gene TRBJ2-1; D is ambiguous. Germline V gene data show CDR1 as MNHEY and CDR2 as SVGEGT. V was pared by 10 bases and J by 6 bases, with 13 bases between. The CDR3 covers 12 residues. This CDR3 is CATSPWGNEQFF. In nucleotides, the CDR3 is TGTGCCACGAGTCCTTGGGGCAATGAGCAGTTCTTC.